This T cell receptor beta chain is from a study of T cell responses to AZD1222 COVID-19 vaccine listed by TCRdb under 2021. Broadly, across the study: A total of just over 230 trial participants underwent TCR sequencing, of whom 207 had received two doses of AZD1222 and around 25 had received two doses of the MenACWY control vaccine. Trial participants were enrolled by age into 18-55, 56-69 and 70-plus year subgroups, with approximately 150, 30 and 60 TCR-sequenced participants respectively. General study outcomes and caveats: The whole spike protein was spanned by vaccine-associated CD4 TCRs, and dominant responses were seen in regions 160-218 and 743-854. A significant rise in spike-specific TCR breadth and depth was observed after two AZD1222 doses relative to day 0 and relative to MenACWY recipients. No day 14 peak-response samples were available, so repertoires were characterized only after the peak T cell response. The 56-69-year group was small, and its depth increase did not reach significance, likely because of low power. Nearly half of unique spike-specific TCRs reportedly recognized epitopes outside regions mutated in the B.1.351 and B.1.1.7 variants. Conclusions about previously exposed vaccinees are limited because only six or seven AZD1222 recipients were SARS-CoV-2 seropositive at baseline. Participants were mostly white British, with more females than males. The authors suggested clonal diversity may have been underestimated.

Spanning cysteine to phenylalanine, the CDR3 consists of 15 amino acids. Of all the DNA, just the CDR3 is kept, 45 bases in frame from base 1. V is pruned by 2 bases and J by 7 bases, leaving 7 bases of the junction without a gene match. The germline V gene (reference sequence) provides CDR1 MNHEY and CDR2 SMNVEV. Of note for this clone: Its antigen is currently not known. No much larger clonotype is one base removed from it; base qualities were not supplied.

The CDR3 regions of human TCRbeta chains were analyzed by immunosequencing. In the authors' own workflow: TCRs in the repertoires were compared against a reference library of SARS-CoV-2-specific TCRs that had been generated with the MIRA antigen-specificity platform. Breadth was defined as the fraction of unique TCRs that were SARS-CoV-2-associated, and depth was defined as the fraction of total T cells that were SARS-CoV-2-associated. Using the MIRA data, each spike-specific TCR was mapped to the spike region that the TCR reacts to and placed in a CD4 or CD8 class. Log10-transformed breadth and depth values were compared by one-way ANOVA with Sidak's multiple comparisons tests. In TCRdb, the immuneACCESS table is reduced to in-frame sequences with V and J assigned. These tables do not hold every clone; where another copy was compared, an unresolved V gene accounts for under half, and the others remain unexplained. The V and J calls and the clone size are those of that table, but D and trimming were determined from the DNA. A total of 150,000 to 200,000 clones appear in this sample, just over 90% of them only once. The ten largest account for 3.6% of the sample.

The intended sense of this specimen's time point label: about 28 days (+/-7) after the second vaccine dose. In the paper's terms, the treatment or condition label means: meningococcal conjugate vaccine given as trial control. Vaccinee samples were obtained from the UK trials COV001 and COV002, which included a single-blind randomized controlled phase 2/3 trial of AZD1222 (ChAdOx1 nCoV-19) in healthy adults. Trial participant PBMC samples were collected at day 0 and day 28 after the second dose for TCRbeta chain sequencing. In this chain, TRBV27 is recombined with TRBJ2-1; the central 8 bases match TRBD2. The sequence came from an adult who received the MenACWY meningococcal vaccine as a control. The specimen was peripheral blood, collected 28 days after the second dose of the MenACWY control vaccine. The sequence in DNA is TGTGCCAGCAGTTTAACAGCGGGAGCGGGGAATGAGCAGTTCTTC. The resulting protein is CASSLTAGAGNEQFF.